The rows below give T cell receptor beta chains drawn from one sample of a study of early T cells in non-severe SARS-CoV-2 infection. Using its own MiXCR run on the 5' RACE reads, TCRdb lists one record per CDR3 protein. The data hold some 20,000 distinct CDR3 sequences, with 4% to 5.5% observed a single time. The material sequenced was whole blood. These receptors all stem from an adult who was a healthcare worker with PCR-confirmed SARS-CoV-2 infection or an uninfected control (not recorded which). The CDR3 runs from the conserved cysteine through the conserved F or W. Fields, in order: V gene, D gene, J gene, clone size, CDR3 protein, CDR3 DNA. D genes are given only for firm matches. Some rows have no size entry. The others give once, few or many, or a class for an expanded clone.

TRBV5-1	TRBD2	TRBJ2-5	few	CASSRLLAGGETQYF	TGCGCCAGCAGCCGATTACTAGCGGGAGGAGAGACCCAGTACTTC
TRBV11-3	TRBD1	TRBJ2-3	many	CASSPRQGATDTQYF	TGTGCCAGCAGCCCACGACAGGGTGCCACAGATACGCAGTATTTT
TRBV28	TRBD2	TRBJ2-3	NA	CAIGRSTDTQYF	TGTGCCATCGGGAGGAGCACAGATACGCAGTATTTT
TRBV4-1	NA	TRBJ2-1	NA	CASSHWGPPTDEQFF	TGCGCCAGCAGCCATTGGGGACCGCCGACGGATGAGCAGTTCTTC
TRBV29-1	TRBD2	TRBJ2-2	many	CSVESASGVTGELFF	TGCAGCGTTGAAAGTGCTAGCGGAGTCACCGGGGAGCTGTTTTTT
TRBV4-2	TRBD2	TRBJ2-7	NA	CASSQESGLTYEQYF	TGTGCCAGCAGCCAAGAATCGGGACTAACCTACGAGCAGTACTTC
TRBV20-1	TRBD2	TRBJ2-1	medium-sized	CSATGTSLYEQFF	TGCAGTGCTACCGGGACTAGCCTGTATGAGCAGTTCTTC
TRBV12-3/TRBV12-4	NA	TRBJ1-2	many	CASSLSRNYGYTF	TGTGCCAGCAGTTTAAGTCGAAACTATGGCTACACCTTC
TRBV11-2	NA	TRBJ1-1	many	CASSPRTGDTEAFF	TGTGCCAGCAGCCCGAGGACGGGCGACACTGAAGCTTTCTTT
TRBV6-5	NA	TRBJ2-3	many	CASSYSPTDTQYF	TGTGCCAGCAGTTACTCGCCCACAGATACGCAGTATTTT
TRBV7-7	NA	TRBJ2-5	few	CASSPGSGGIQETQYF	TGTGCCAGCAGCCCTGGCTCTGGGGGCATCCAAGAGACCCAGTACTTC
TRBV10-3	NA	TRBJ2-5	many	CAISESIGGETQYF	TGTGCCATCAGTGAGTCGATAGGAGGGGAGACCCAGTACTTC
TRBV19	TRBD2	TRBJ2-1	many	CASSIDLSSGRFEQFF	TGTGCCAGTAGTATAGATCTGTCTAGCGGGAGATTTGAGCAGTTCTTC
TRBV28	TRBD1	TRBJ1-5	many	CASSGTGGSNQPQHF	TGTGCCAGCAGTGGGACAGGGGGCAGCAATCAGCCCCAGCATTTT
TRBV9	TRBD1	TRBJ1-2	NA	CASSVATGGSPIDGYTF	TGTGCCAGCAGCGTAGCGACAGGGGGAAGCCCTATTGATGGCTACACCTTC
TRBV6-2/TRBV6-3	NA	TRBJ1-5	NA	CASSYDRTSNQPQHF	TGTGCCAGCAGTTACGACAGGACGAGCAATCAGCCCCAGCATTTT
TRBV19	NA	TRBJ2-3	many	CASSIGHLEDTQYF	TGTGCCAGTAGTATAGGTCACCTGGAAGATACGCAGTATTTT
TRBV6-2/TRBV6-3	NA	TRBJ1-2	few	CASRTRGYGYTF	TGTGCCAGCAGGACCAGGGGCTATGGCTACACCTTC
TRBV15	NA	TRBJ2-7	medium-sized	CATSRDLGQTYEQYF	TGTGCCACCAGCAGAGATCTCGGACAGACCTACGAGCAGTACTTC
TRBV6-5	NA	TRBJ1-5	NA	CASSYSGGGNQPQHF	TGTGCCAGCAGTTACTCAGGAGGAGGCAATCAGCCCCAGCATTTT
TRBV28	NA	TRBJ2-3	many	CASSLQGPDTQYF	TGTGCCAGCAGTTTACAGGGTCCAGATACGCAGTATTTT
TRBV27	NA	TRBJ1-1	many	CASKGGELNTEAFF	TGTGCCAGTAAGGGAGGGGAACTGAACACTGAAGCTTTCTTT
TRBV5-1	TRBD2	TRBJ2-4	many	CASSWRPASGSDLAKNIQYF	TGCGCCAGCAGCTGGAGGCCGGCTAGCGGGAGCGATTTGGCCAAAAACATTCAGTACTTC
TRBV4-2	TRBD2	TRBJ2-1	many	CASSQRGAAGVEQFF	TGTGCCAGCAGCCAAAGAGGGGCAGCGGGAGTGGAGCAGTTCTTC
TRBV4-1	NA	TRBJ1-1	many	CASSPMGSLRTEAFF	TGCGCCAGCAGCCCCATGGGCTCCCTTAGGACTGAAGCTTTCTTT
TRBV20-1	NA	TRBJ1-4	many	CSARDRRGRGEKLFF	TGCAGTGCTAGAGATCGTCGGGGACGAGGTGAAAAACTGTTTTTT
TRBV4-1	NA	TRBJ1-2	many	CASSQEAQGVYYGYTF	TGCGCCAGCAGCCAAGAAGCGCAGGGCGTATACTATGGCTACACCTTC
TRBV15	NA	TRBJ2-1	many	CATSRDPVRSYNEQFF	TGTGCCACCAGCAGAGATCCTGTAAGGTCCTACAATGAGCAGTTCTTC
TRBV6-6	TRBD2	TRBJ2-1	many	CASSRFGGLAGNNEQFF	TGTGCCAGCAGTAGATTTGGGGGACTAGCGGGTAACAATGAGCAGTTCTTC
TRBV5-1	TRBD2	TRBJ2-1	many	CASSFEASGRAREFF	TGCGCCAGCAGCTTCGAAGCTAGCGGGAGGGCTCGGGAGTTCTTC
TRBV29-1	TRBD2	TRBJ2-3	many	CSVQTSGGGTQYF	TGCAGCGTTCAGACTAGCGGGGGGGGTACGCAGTATTTT
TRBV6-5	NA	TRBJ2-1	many	CASSPRGGISSYNEQFF	TGTGCCAGCAGTCCGAGGGGGGGTATAAGCTCCTACAATGAGCAGTTCTTC
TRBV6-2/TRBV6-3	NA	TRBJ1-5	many	CASSYSRGTQPQHF	TGTGCCAGCAGTTACTCGAGAGGTACTCAGCCCCAGCATTTT
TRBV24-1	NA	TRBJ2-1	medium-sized	CATSDKYSPGSYNEQFF	TGTGCCACCAGTGACAAATACAGCCCCGGATCCTACAATGAGCAGTTCTTC
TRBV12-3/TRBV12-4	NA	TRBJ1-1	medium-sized	CASSPPLAGMNTEAFF	TGTGCCAGCAGTCCCCCTTTGGCGGGCATGAACACTGAAGCTTTCTTT
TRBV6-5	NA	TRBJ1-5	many	CASSYSAYGGNQPQHF	TGTGCCAGCAGTTACTCGGCCTACGGTGGCAATCAGCCCCAGCATTTT
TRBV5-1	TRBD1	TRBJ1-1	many	CASSLNLGQSLNTEAFF	TGCGCCAGCAGCTTGAATCTGGGACAGAGCCTAAACACTGAAGCTTTCTTT
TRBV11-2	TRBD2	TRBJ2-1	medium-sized	CASSPKGSAGANEQFF	TGTGCCAGCAGCCCCAAGGGATCAGCGGGAGCGAATGAGCAGTTCTTC
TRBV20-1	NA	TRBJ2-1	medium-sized	CSARNTKGPYNEQFF	TGCAGTGCTAGAAACACCAAAGGGCCCTACAATGAGCAGTTCTTC
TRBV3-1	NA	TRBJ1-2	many	CASSQAPGGDYGYTF	TGTGCCAGCAGCCAAGCCCCGGGGGGGGACTATGGCTACACCTTC
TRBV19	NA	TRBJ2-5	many	CASSPPTPGETQYF	TGTGCCAGTAGCCCTCCCACCCCGGGGGAGACCCAGTACTTC
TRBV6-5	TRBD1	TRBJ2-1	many	CASSYGTGTGSNEQFF	TGTGCCAGCAGTTATGGGACCGGGACAGGGAGCAATGAGCAGTTCTTC
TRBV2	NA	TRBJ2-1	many	CASSPESYNEQFF	TGTGCCAGCAGTCCCGAGTCGTACAATGAGCAGTTCTTC
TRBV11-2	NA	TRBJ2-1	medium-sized	CASSLTSFSNNEQFF	TGTGCCAGCAGCTTAACTAGCTTTTCCAACAATGAGCAGTTCTTC
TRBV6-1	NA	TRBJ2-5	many	CASRTKPGETQYF	TGTGCCAGCAGGACGAAGCCGGGAGAGACCCAGTACTTC
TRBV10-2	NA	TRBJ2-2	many	CASSESVGELFF	TGCGCCAGCAGTGAGTCAGTAGGGGAGCTGTTTTTT
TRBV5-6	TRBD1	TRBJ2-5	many	CASSFSGTAPGRSQYF	TGTGCCAGCAGCTTTTCAGGGACAGCGCCAGGAAGGTCCCAGTACTTC
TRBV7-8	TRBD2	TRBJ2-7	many	CASSLLAGGPPAEQYF	TGTGCCAGCAGCCTACTAGCGGGAGGGCCCCCCGCCGAGCAGTACTTC
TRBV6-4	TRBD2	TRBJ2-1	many	CASSDGLAGGNEQFF	TGTGCCAGCAGTGACGGACTAGCGGGAGGGAATGAGCAGTTCTTC
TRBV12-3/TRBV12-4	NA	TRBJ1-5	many	CASSFGGNNQPQHF	TGTGCCAGCAGTTTTGGGGGGAATAATCAGCCCCAGCATTTT
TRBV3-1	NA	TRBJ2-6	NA	CASSHLAGANVLTF	TGTGCCAGCAGCCACCTGGCGGGGGCCAACGTCCTGACTTTC
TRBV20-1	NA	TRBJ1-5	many	CSAEVGNQPQHF	TGCAGTGCTGAGGTCGGCAATCAGCCCCAGCATTTT
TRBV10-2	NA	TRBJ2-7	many	CASSEPLALTTYEQYF	TGCGCCAGCAGTGAGCCTCTAGCGCTAACCACCTACGAGCAGTACTTC
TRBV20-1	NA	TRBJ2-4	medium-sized	CSARALPVDIQYF	TGCAGTGCTAGGGCCCTCCCTGTGGACATTCAGTACTTC
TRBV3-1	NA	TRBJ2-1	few	CASSQTGASGEQFF	TGTGCCAGCAGCCAAACCGGCGCCAGCGGAGAGCAGTTCTTC
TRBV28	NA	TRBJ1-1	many	CASSFGGVNTEAFF	TGTGCCAGCAGTTTCGGGGGGGTGAACACTGAAGCTTTCTTT
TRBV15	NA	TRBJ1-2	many	CATSGEQTAYYGYTF	TGTGCCACCAGCGGAGAACAGACCGCCTACTATGGCTACACCTTC
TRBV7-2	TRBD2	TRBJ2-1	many	CASSTPSGRALGNEQFF	TGTGCCAGCAGCACCCCTAGCGGGAGGGCTCTGGGGAATGAGCAGTTCTTC
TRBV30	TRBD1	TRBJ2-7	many	CAWSDRPGQSYEQYF	TGTGCCTGGAGCGATAGGCCGGGACAGTCCTACGAGCAGTACTTC